The clone carrying this TCR beta chain occurred a few times. cDNA prepared by RNA extraction and subsequent reverse transcription served as the template for sequencing. TCRdb keeps only in-frame clones here, not all; method: immunoSEQ multiplex PCR. The profile shows about 220,000 clones, more than 45% of them singletons. CDR3 size: 14 residues. Per the germline V gene, CDR1 is SQVTM and CDR2 is ANQGSEA. V dropped 7 bases and J dropped 2 bases, with 17 bases sitting between them. These data are taken from a study of CD8+ T cells in alopecia areata. Treatment denoted: oral pan-JAK inhibitor, 5-10 mg twice daily. Obtained from alopecia areata patients were lesional scalp punch biopsies along with peripheral blood. Sorting from PBMCs produced CD4+ and CD8+ T cells.

This sample comprised CD4+ T cells sorted from blood, obtained at week 4, from a patient treated with tofacitinib. The origin of this receptor is a human donor with alopecia areata. The genes are TRBV29-1 and TRBJ1-1, with a weak D call TRBD1 (6 bases). The DNA for the CDR3 is TGCAGCGCAGCGCCCCAGGGGCCTAACACTGAAGCTTTCTTT. Translating it yields CSAAPQGPNTEAFF.